The present entry profiles one T cell receptor (beta chain) with its context. These data are taken from a study of blood T cell repertoires in COVID-19. About the research overall: PBMCs, B-cell-depleted T cells, or T cells were the source of the cDNA or gDNA that made up the material.

The V gene end was trimmed by 5 bases and the J gene end by 5 bases; junction bases not matched to a gene: 10. From germline, CDR1 is LNHDA and CDR2 SQIVND (reference sequence). The CDR3 has 16 amino acids. Assay: immunoSEQ multiplex PCR; the TCRdb copy retains only in-frame clones and omits some. The table shows about 22,000 clones, with around 80% occurring only once. What was sequenced was peripheral blood. This receptor was identified in a man aged 80 or over with active or convalescent COVID-19. The chain uses TRBV19 and TRBJ1-1; 11 nucleotides agree with TRBD1. CDR3 nucleotides: TGTGCCAGTAGTTATGGGACAGGGGGGTTTAGGACTGAAGCTTTCTTT. As protein: CASSYGTGGFRTEAFF. The whole variable domain, filled in from reference TRBV19 and TRBJ1-1, reads DGGITQSPKYLFRKEGQNVTLSCEQNLNHDAMYWYRQDPGQGLRLIYYSQIVNDFQKGDIAEGYSVSREKKESFPLTVTSAQKNPTAFYLCASSYGTGGFRTEAFFGQGTRLTVV.